Below, 15 T cell receptor beta chains from the same sample are listed, as sequenced in a study of T-cell memory formation after mild COVID-19. Using its own MiXCR run on the 5' RACE reads, TCRdb lists one record per CDR3 protein. Here the sample spans 500,000 to 550,000 distinct CDR3 sequences, roughly 20% being singletons. What was sequenced was PBMCs or a T cell subset sorted from them (not recorded which). These receptors all come from an adult woman who had mild COVID-19 (a few samples of this study predate the infection). Cell type and time point are not known.

The genes are TRBV5-1 and TRBJ1-2; D unresolved. V was pared by 1 base and J by 8 bases, with 15 bases between. The germline CDR1 and CDR2 sequences are SGHRS and YFSETQ. CDR3 length: 14 residues. Here the CDR3 DNA reads TGCGCCAGCAGCTTGCCTGGGTCGTCAGGCGGCTACACCTTC. Amino acid sequence: CASSLPGSSGGYTF.

The V call is TRBV11-3, the J call TRBJ2-1, with D possibly TRBD1 on 6 matching bases. CDR1 is SGHNT, CDR2 YENEEA, per germline. This CDR3 region has 12 residues. Trimming stripped 3 bases from V and 7 bases from J, with 7 bases between. Here the CDR3 DNA reads TGTGCCAGCAGCTTTACAGGGAATGAGCAGTTCTTC. This sequence encodes CASSFTGNEQFF.

This rearrangement joins TRBV7-2 to TRBJ2-7; D is ambiguous. Germline V lookup: CDR1 SGHTA, CDR2 FQGNSA. The CDR3 contains 14 residues. V lost 1 base and J 0 bases, leaving 7 bases between the germline ends. CDR3 DNA: TGTGCCAGCAGCTTAGTGCACAGCTCCTACGAGCAGTACTTC. Translating gives CASSLVHSSYEQYF.

This chain uses TRBV7-2 with TRBJ1-2, with D perhaps TRBD1 (5 bases). The CDR3 has 14 residues. CDR1 and CDR2 (germline): SGHTA, FQGNSA. V was cut by 4 bases and J by 6 bases, with 15 bases left in between. The CDR3 spells CASSSPGTANGYTF. Written as DNA, the CDR3 is TGTGCCAGCAGCTCCCCGGGGACCGCTAATGGCTACACCTTC. The full variable domain, its missing parts supplied by reference TRBV7-2 and TRBJ1-2, is GAGVSQSPSNKVTEKGKDVELRCDPISGHTALYWYRQSLGQGLEFLIYFQGNSAPDKSGLPSDRFSAERTGGSVSTLTIQRTQQEDSAVYLCASSSPGTANGYTFGSGTRLTVV.

This clonotype has a handful of counts. V and J are TRBV15 and TRBJ2-1, with D perhaps being TRBD1 or TRBD2 (5 bases each). V lost 6 bases and J lost 6, with 21 bases in between. This CDR3 has 16 amino acids. Per the germline V gene, CDR1 is LNHNV and CDR2 is YYDKDF (reference sequence). The CDR3 reads CATRARDPYGANEQFF. CDR3 DNA: TGTGCCACCAGGGCACGGGACCCATACGGGGCCAATGAGCAGTTCTTC.

The V and J genes are TRBV7-2 and TRBJ2-1; TRBD2 aligns across 15 bases. The germline V gene encodes CDR1 SGHTA and CDR2 FQGNSA. V dropped 7 bases and J dropped 11; count of bases not matched to a gene: 6. The CDR3 totals 14 residues. The DNA of the CDR3 is TGTGCCAGCAAGCCGGGACTAGCGGGAGGCAAGCAGTTCTTC. Protein sequence: CASKPGLAGGKQFF.

This chain links TRBV12-3 or TRBV12-4 with TRBJ2-1; 7 nucleotides line up with TRBD1. CDR3 length: 15 amino acids. Trimming took 6 bases from V and 5 from J; bases not matched to a gene: 10. CDR3 in amino acids: CASRPGTAPHNEQFF. CDR3 bases: TGTGCCAGCAGGCCCGGGACAGCGCCCCACAATGAGCAGTTCTTC.

This clonotype was seen a few times. J is TRBJ2-3 and V is TRBV9; D might be TRBD1 (6 bases). Germline V gene data show CDR1 as SGDLS and CDR2 as YYNGEE. The CDR3 contains 14 residues. V lost 2 bases to trimming and J lost 4 bases, with 11 bases between them. This CDR3 is CASSVGANPDTQYF. CDR3 nucleotides: TGTGCCAGCAGCGTGGGGGCGAACCCAGATACGCAGTATTTT.

This clonotype has more than one count but fewer than ten. The rearrangement uses TRBV15 and TRBJ2-2; possible D gene TRBD2, 5 bases. The CDR3 sequence is 14 residues long. Germline CDR1 LNHNV, CDR2 YYDKDF (reference sequence). V dropped 8 bases and J dropped 5 bases, with 15 bases sitting between them. CDR3 sequence reads: CATGRGQGTGELFF. The DNA for the CDR3 is TGTGCCACCGGCCGAGGGCAAGGGACCGGGGAGCTGTTTTTT.

V is TRBV7-8 and J is TRBJ2-5; D possibly corresponds to TRBD2 (5 bases). Trimming stripped 4 bases from V and 2 bases from J, with 17 bases between. Germline V gives CDR1 SGHVS, CDR2 FQNEAQ. The CDR3 sequence is 16 residues long. The CDR3 bases are TGTGCCAGCAGCTCGAGTTTTAATGGACTTCAAGAGACCCAGTACTTC. Amino acids: CASSSSFNGLQETQYF.

This clonotype was detected a few times. The rearrangement joins TRBV9 to TRBJ2-7; TRBD1 matches 10 bases. Trimming cost V 2 bases and J 7 bases; bases outside gene matches: 3. Per the germline V gene, CDR1 is SGDLS and CDR2 is YYNGEE. CDR3 length: 13 amino acids. The CDR3 DNA reads TGTGCCAGCAGCGTTGGACAGGGGGATGAGCAGTACTTC. Translated, it gives CASSVGQGDEQYF.

This clonotype was seen a few times. The genes are TRBV4-3 and TRBJ2-1, with TRBD2 matching over 9 bases. The CDR3 consists of 19 residues. The V gene end was trimmed by 4 bases and the J gene end by 5 bases; junction bases not matched to a gene: 18. Germline-derived CDR1 and CDR2 are LGHNA and YSLEER. The CDR3 here is CASSPWTSVLGLGNNEQFF. The CDR3 region has the DNA TGCGCCAGCAGCCCGTGGACTAGCGTCCTGGGGTTGGGGAACAATGAGCAGTTCTTC.

CDR3 DNA: TGCAGTGTTGAGACCGGGGTGGCAGAGACCCAGTACTTC. Translation: CSVETGVAETQYF. This sequence joins TRBV20-1 and TRBJ2-5; a possible D gene is TRBD2 (5 bases). The V end lost 7 bases, the J end lost 4 bases, and 16 bases lay between the germline ends. This CDR3 region has 13 residues. The V gene's germline CDR1 is DFQATT and CDR2 SNEGSKA (reference sequence).

This chain uses TRBV4-1 with TRBJ1-6, with D unresolved. Trimming cost V 1 base and J 9 bases, with 13 bases left between them. Looked up from germline, CDR1 is MGHRA and CDR2 is YSYEKL. The CDR3 has 15 amino acids. CDR3 sequence reads: CASSQARGIGSPLHF. CDR3 in DNA: TGCGCCAGCAGCCAAGCACGGGGTATTGGTTCACCCCTCCACTTT.

DNA of the CDR3: TGTGCCAGCAGCTTGGCGGCTAGTCGCCTTAATACGCAGTATTTT. Amino acid sequence: CASSLAASRLNTQYF. The chain uses TRBV5-6 and TRBJ2-3; no clear D. Looked up from germline, CDR1 is SGHDT and CDR2 is YYEEEE. V shed 0 bases and J shed 7 bases, with 15 bases lying between them. The CDR3 spans 15 residues.